This T cell receptor beta chain is drawn from a study of blood T cell repertoires in COVID-19. The overall study: The origin of the acute and convalescent COVID-19 samples was the United States, Italy and Spain. T cells, B-cell-depleted T cells, or PBMCs provided the cDNA or gDNA that served as material.

This CDR3 region has 15 residues. The germline V and J ends were trimmed by 4 bases and 3 bases, with 15 bases remaining between them. CDR1 is KGHSH, CDR2 LQKENI, per germline. Measured with immunoSEQ multiplex PCR; TCRdb has only the in-frame clones, and not every one. The sample records about 120,000 clones, around 81% being singletons. The specimen sequenced was peripheral blood. This receptor was taken from a man in his 70s with acute or convalescent COVID-19. The chain couples TRBV18 to TRBJ1-2; possibly TRBD1 for D (5 bases). This CDR3 is CASSRAQGLYYGYTF. CDR3 nucleotide sequence: TGTGCCAGCTCACGGGCGCAGGGACTCTACTATGGCTACACCTTC.